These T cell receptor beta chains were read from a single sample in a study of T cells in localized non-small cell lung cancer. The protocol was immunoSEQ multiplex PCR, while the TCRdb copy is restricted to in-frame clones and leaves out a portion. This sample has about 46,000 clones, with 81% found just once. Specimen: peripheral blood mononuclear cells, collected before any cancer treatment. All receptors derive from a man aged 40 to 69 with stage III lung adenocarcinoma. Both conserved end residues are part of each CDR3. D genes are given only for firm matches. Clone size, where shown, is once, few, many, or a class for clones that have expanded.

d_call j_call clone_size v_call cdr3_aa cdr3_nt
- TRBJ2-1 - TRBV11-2 CASSSEIYNEQFF TGTGCCAGCAGCTCGGAAATATACAATGAGCAGTTCTTC
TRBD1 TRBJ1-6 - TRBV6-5 CASSSQGAYNSPLHF TGTGCCAGCAGTTCGCAGGGGGCTTATAATTCACCCCTCCACTTT
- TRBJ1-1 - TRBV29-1 CSVEKGKNTEAFF TGCAGCGTTGAAAAGGGCAAGAACACTGAAGCTTTCTTT
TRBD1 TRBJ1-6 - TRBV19 CASSIDRVGNSPLHF TGTGCCAGTAGTATCGACAGGGTGGGTAATTCACCCCTCCACTTT
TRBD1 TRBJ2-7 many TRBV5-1 CASSFPGTGVYEQYF TGCGCCAGCAGCTTTCCTGGGACAGGAGTCTACGAGCAGTACTTC
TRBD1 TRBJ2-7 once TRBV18 CASSQTGRGYYEQYF TGTGCCAGCTCACAGACAGGGCGCGGGTACTACGAGCAGTACTTC
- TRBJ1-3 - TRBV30 CAWSADSGNTIYF TGTGCCTGGAGTGCCGACAGCGGAAACACCATATATTTT
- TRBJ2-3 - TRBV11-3 CASSLGTTDTQYF TGTGCCAGCAGCTTAGGGACCACAGATACGCAGTATTTT
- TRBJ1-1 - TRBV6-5 CASSEHLNTEAFF TGTGCCAGCAGTGAACACCTGAACACTGAAGCTTTCTTT
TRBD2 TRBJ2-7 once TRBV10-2 CASSESERGSYEQYF TGCGCCAGCAGTGAGTCGGAGCGGGGATCCTACGAGCAGTACTTC
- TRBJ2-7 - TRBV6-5 CASRGLKRSYEQYF TGTGCCAGCAGAGGCCTAAAGCGGTCCTACGAGCAGTACTTC
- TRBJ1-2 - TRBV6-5 CASSERDNYGYTF TGTGCCAGCAGTGAAAGGGACAACTATGGCTACACCTTC